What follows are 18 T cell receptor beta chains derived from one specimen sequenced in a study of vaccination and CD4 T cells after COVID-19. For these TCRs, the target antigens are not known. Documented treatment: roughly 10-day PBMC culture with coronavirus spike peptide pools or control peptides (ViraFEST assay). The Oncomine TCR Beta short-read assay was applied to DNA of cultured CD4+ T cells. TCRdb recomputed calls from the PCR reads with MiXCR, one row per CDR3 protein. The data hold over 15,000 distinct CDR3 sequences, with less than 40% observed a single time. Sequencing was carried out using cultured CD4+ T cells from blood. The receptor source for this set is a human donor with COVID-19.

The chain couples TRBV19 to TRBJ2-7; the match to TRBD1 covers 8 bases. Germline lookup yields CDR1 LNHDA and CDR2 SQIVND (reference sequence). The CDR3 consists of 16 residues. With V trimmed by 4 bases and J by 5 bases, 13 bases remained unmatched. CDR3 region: CASSTRRPGGNDEQYF. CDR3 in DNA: TGTGCCAGTAGTACCCGACGGCCAGGGGGCAACGACGAGCAGTACTTC.

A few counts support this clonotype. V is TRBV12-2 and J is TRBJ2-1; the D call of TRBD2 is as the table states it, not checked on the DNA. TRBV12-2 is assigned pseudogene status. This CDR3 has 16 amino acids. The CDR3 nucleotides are TGTGCAAGTCGCCAATTAGCGGGGGGGCCTCGCTATGAGCAGTTCTTC. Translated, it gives CASRQLAGGPRYEQFF.

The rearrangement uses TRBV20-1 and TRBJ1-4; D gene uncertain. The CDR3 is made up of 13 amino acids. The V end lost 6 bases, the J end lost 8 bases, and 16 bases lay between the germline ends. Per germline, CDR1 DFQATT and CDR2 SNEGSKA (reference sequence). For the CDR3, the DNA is TGCAGTGCCAGTTCCGCGGGGTGGGAAAAACTGTTTTTT. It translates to CSASSAGWEKLFF.

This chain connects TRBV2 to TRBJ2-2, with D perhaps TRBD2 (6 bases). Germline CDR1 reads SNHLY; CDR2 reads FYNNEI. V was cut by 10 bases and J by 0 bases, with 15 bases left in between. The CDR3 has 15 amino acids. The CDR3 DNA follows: TGTGCCACCTCGTTGGGGGGAACGAACACCGGGGAGCTGTTTTTT. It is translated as CATSLGGTNTGELFF.

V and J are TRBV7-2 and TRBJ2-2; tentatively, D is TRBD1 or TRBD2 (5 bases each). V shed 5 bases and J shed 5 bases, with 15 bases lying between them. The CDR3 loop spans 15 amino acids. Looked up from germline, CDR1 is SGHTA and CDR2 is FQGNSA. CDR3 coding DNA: TGTGCCAGCAGCCGGGACGGCGCTGGGACCGGGGAGCTGTTTTTT. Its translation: CASSRDGAGTGELFF.

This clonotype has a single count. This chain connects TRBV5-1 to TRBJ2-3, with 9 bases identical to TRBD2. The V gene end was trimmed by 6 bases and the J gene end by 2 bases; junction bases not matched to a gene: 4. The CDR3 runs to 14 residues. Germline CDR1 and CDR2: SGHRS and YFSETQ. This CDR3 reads CASMGGGDTDTQYF. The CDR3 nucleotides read TGCGCCAGCATGGGCGGGGGGGACACAGATACGCAGTATTTT.

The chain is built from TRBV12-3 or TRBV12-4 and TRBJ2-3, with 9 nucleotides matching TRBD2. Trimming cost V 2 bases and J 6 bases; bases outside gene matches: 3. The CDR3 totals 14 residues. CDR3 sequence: CASSLISGGDTQYF. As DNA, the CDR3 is TGTGCCAGCAGTTTAATTAGCGGGGGTGATACGCAGTATTTT.

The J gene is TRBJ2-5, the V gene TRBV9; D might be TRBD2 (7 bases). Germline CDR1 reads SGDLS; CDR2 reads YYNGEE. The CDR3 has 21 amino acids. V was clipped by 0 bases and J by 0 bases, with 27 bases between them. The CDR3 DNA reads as TGTGCCAGCAGCGTAGCTACGGGGGGCTCGTGGGCGGGCCGATACCAAGAGACCCAGTACTTC. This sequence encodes CASSVATGGSWAGRYQETQYF.

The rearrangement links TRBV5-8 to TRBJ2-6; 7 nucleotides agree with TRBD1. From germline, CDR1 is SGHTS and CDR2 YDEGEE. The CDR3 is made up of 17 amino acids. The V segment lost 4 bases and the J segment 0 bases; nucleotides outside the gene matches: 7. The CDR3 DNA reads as TGTGCCAGCAGCCCGGGACAGCGAGTCTCTGGGGCCAACGTCCTGACTTTC. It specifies CASSPGQRVSGANVLTF.

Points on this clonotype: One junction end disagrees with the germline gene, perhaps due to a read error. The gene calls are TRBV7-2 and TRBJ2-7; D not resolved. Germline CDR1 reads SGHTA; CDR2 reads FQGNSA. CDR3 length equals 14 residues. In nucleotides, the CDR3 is TGCGCCAGCAGCCAAGGAAGAGTCTCCTACGAGCAGTACTTC. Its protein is CASSQGRVSYEQYF.

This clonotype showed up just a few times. In nucleotides, the CDR3 is TGTGCCACTGGACAGGGGGCTCCCGAAAAACTGTTTTTT. Amino acid sequence: CATGQGAPEKLFF. The J gene is TRBJ1-4, the V gene TRBV24-1; 11 nucleotides line up with TRBD1. The ends lost 10 bases at V and 8 bases at J; junction bases unmatched: 5. The germline CDR1 and CDR2 sequences are KGHDR and SFDVKD. The CDR3 is 13 amino acids.

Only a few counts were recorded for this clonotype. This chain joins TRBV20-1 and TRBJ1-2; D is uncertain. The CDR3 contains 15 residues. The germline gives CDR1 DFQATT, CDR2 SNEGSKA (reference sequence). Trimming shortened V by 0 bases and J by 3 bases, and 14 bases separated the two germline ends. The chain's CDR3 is CSARDVSTRHYGYTF. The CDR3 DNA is TGCAGTGCTAGAGACGTGTCTACTAGGCACTATGGCTACACCTTC.

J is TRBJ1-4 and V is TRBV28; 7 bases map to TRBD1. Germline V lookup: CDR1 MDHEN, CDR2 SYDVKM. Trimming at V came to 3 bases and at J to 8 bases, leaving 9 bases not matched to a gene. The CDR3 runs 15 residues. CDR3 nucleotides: TGTGCCAGCAGTTTGGGTGGGACAGTTGGAGAAAAACTGTTTTTT. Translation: CASSLGGTVGEKLFF.

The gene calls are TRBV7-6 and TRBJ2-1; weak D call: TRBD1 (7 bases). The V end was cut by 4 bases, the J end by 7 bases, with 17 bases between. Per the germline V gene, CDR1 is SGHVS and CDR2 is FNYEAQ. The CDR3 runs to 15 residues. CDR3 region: CASSSQPAGGNEQFF. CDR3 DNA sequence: TGTGCCAGCAGCTCCCAGCCCGCAGGGGGGAATGAGCAGTTCTTC.

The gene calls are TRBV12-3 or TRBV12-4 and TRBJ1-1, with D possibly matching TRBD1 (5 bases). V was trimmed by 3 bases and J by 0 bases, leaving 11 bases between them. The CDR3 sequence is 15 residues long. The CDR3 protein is CASSLGQVMNTEAFF. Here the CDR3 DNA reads TGTGCCAGCAGTTTGGGGCAGGTAATGAACACTGAAGCTTTCTTT.

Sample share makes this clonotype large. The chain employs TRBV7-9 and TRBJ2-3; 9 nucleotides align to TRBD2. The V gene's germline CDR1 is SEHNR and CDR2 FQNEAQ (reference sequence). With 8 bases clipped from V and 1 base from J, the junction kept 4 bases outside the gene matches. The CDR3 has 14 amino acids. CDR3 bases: TGTGCCAGCGGCCCTAGCGGGGGCACAGATACGCAGTATTTT. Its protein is CASGPSGGTDTQYF.

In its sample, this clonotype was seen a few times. CDR3 region: CASSQGQGRSYNEQFF. CDR3 in DNA: TGTGCCAGCAGCCAGGGACAGGGGAGATCCTACAATGAGCAGTTCTTC. The rearrangement uses TRBV4-2 and TRBJ2-1, with 10 bases fitting TRBD1. This CDR3 is 16 amino acids long. Per germline, CDR1 LGHNA and CDR2 YNFKEQ. The ends lost 3 bases at V and 1 base at J; junction bases unmatched: 3.

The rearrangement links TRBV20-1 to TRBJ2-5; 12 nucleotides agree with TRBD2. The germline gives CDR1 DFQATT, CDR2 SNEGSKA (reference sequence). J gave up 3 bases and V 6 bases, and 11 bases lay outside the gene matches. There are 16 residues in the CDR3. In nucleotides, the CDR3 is TGCAGTGCAACTCTAGCGGGGGGGCCTGGAAAAGAGACCCAGTACTTC. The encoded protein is CSATLAGGPGKETQYF.